This T cell receptor beta chain was sequenced for a study of CD4 T cells in relation to SARS-CoV-2 and coronaviruses. Deep TCR-beta sequencing used DNA from uncultured naive and memory CD4+ T cells. The assay was immunoSEQ multiplex PCR, and TCRdb's table has in-frame clones only and misses some. Of roughly 61,000 clones in the sample, 86% were seen once. Germline trimming cut 4 bases from V and 5 bases from J; bases unmatched to any gene: 13. Per the germline V gene, CDR1 is LGHDT and CDR2 is YNNKEL (reference sequence). CDR3 size: 17 residues. The unexposed donors gave CD4+ T cells in 2011-2018, prior to COVID-19.

The TCR sequence derives from a human donor in good health. The chain employs TRBV3-1 (or the pseudogene TRBV3-2) and TRBJ2-1; TRBD2 matches 8 bases. The sequenced sample consisted of memory CD4+ T cells from PBMCs. CDR3 sequence: CASSPLVRGLVNNEQFF. The DNA of the CDR3 is TGTGCCAGCAGCCCCCTAGTTCGGGGACTAGTTAACAATGAGCAGTTCTTC.